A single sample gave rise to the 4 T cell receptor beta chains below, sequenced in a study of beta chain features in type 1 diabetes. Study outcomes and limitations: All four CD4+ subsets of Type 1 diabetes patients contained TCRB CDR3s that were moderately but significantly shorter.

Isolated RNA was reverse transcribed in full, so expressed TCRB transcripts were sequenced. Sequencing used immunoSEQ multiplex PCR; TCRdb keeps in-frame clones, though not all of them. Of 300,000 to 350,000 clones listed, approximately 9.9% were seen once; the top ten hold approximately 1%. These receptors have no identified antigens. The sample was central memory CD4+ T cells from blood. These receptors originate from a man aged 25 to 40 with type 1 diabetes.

The CDR3 region has the DNA TGTGCCAGCACCCCTAGCGGAGGCTTTAATTCACCCCTCCACTTT. Translation: CASTPSGGFNSPLHF. V and J are TRBV6-5 and TRBJ1-6, with D hard to call. Trimming left V 7 bases short and J 6 bases short, with 16 bases between. CDR3 length equals 15 residues. Looked up from germline, CDR1 is MNHEY and CDR2 is SVGAGI.

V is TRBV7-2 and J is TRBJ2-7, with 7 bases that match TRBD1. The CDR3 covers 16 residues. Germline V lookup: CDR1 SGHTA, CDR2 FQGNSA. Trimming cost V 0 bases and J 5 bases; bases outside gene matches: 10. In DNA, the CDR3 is TGTGCCAGCAGCTTAGCCACAGGGGCTCTCGGTCACGAGCAGTACTTC. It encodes CASSLATGALGHEQYF.

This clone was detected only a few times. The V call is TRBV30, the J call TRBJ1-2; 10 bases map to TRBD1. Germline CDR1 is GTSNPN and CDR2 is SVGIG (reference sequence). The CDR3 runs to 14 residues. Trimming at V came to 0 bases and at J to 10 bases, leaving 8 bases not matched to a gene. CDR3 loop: CAWSVRDRGIAYTF. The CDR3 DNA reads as TGTGCCTGGAGTGTACGGGACAGGGGCATAGCCTACACCTTC.

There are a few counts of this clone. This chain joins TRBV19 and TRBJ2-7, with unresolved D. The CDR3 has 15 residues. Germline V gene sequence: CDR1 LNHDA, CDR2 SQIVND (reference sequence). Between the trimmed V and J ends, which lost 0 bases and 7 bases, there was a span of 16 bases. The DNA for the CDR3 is TGTGCCAGTAGTATAGATATCGGAGAAGTCGGGGAGCAGTACTTC. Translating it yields CASSIDIGEVGEQYF.